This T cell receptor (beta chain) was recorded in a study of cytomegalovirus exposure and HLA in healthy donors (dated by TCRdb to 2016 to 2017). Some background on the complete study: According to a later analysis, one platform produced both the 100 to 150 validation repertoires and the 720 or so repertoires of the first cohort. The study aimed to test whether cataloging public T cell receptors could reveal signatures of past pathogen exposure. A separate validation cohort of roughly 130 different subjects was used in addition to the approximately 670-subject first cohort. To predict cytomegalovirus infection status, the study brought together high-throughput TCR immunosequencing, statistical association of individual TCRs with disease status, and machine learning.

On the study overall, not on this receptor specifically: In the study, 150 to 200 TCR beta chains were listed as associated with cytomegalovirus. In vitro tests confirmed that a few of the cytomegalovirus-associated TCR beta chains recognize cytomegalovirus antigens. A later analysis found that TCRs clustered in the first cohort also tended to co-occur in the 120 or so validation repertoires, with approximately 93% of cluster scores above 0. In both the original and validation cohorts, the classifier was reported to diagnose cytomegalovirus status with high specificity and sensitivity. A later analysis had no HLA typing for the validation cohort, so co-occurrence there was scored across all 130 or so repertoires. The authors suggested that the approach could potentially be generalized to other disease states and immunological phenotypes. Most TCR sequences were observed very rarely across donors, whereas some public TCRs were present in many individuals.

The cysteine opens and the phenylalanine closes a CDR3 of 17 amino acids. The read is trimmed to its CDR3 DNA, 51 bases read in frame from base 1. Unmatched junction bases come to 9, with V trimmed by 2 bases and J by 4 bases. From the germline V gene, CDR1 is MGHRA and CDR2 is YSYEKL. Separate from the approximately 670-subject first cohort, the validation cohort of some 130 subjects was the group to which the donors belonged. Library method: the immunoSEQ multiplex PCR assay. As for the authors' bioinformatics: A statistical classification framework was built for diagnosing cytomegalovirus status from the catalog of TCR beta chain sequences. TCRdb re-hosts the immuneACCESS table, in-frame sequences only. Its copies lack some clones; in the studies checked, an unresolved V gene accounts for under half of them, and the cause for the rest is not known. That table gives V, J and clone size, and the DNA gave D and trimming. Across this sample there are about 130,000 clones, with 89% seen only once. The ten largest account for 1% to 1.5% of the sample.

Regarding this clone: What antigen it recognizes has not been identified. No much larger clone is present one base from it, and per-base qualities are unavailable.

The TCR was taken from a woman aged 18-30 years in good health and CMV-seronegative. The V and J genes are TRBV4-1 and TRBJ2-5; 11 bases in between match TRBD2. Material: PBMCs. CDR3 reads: CASSQPSGGTVGETQYF. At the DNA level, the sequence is TGCGCCAGCAGCCAACCTAGCGGGGGGACGGTGGGAGAGACCCAGTACTTC.